The TCR beta chain under discussion was sequenced for a study of cytomegalovirus exposure and HLA in healthy donors. Both 60 Vbeta primers and 13 Jbeta primers went into the PCR. Sequencing used immunoSEQ multiplex PCR; TCRdb keeps in-frame clones, though not all of them. The profile shows around 200,000 clones, around 79% of them singletons. Trimming pared 4 bases from V and 0 bases from J, leaving 10 bases between. CDR3 length: 14 residues. CDR1 is SEHNR and CDR2 is FQNEAQ in the germline V gene (reference sequence). This clone was observed once. The genes are TRBV7-9 and TRBJ2-7, with TRBD2 as a possible D gene (6 bases). This clonotype originated in a man between 18 and 29 years old in good health and CMV-seronegative. Material for sequencing was PBMCs. CDR3 protein: CASSSPGSSYEQYF. The CDR3 DNA reads TGTGCCAGCAGCTCGCCCGGGAGCTCCTACGAGCAGTACTTC.